Sequencing of this TCR beta chain was carried out in a study of cytomegalovirus exposure and HLA in healthy donors. Regarding the study as a whole: Within the data, a cluster of highly shared sequence variants was likely a sequencing artifact. A later analysis showed that HLA-associated TCR beta chains had undergone more clonal expansion than equally common others.

The PCR ran on 60 Vbeta and 13 Jbeta primers. The repertoire was sequenced with immunoSEQ multiplex PCR; TCRdb's copy has only in-frame clones and lacks some. Found here are under 150,000 clones, around 80% of them singletons; the top ten hold about 2.2%. The V end was cut by 1 base, the J end by 6 bases, with 7 bases between. Per germline, CDR1 SGHNT and CDR2 YENEEA. The CDR3 loop spans 13 amino acids. For this clone: Its antigen is currently unknown.

The receptor was derived from a man aged 25 to 45 in good health and CMV-seronegative. The rearrangement links TRBV11-3 to TRBJ2-1; tentatively, D is TRBD2 (5 bases). Sequencing used PBMCs. CDR3 sequence (DNA): TGTGCCAGCAGCTTAGGAGGGAGCAATGAGCAGTTCTTC. It specifies CASSLGGSNEQFF.